This T cell receptor (beta chain) stems from a study of blood T cell repertoires in COVID-19. Background on the study: Researchers got acute and convalescent COVID-19 samples from the United States, Italy and Spain. Nucleic acid was either cDNA or gDNA, and it came from T cells, B-cell-depleted T cells, or PBMCs.

CDR1 is SGHRS, CDR2 YFSETQ, per germline. CDR3 length equals 15 residues. Trimming pared 0 bases from V and 2 bases from J, leaving 8 bases between. Data came from immunoSEQ multiplex PCR; TCRdb stores just in-frame clones and leaves some out. There are under 250,000 clones in the sample; approximately 81% occur only once, and around 10% lies in the top ten. Sequencing was performed on PBMCs or T cells enriched from blood (not recorded which). The rearrangement links TRBV5-1 to TRBJ2-2, with a weak D call TRBD1 (5 bases). The TCR sequence derives from a woman in her fifties or sixties with acute COVID-19. The CDR3 protein is CASSLGQINTGELFF. The CDR3 DNA reads TGCGCCAGCAGCTTGGGACAGATTAACACCGGGGAGCTGTTTTTT.